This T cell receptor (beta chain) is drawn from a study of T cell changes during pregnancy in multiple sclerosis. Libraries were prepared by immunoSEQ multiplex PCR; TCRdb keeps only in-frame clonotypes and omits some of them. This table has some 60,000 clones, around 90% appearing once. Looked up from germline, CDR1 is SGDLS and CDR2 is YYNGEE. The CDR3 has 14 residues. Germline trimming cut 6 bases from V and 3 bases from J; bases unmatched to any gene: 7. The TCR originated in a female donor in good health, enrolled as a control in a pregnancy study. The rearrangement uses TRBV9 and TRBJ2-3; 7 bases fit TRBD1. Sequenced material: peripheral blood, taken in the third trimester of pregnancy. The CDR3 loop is CASTRGQRTDTQYF. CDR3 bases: TGTGCCAGCACTAGGGGGCAACGAACAGATACGCAGTATTTT.